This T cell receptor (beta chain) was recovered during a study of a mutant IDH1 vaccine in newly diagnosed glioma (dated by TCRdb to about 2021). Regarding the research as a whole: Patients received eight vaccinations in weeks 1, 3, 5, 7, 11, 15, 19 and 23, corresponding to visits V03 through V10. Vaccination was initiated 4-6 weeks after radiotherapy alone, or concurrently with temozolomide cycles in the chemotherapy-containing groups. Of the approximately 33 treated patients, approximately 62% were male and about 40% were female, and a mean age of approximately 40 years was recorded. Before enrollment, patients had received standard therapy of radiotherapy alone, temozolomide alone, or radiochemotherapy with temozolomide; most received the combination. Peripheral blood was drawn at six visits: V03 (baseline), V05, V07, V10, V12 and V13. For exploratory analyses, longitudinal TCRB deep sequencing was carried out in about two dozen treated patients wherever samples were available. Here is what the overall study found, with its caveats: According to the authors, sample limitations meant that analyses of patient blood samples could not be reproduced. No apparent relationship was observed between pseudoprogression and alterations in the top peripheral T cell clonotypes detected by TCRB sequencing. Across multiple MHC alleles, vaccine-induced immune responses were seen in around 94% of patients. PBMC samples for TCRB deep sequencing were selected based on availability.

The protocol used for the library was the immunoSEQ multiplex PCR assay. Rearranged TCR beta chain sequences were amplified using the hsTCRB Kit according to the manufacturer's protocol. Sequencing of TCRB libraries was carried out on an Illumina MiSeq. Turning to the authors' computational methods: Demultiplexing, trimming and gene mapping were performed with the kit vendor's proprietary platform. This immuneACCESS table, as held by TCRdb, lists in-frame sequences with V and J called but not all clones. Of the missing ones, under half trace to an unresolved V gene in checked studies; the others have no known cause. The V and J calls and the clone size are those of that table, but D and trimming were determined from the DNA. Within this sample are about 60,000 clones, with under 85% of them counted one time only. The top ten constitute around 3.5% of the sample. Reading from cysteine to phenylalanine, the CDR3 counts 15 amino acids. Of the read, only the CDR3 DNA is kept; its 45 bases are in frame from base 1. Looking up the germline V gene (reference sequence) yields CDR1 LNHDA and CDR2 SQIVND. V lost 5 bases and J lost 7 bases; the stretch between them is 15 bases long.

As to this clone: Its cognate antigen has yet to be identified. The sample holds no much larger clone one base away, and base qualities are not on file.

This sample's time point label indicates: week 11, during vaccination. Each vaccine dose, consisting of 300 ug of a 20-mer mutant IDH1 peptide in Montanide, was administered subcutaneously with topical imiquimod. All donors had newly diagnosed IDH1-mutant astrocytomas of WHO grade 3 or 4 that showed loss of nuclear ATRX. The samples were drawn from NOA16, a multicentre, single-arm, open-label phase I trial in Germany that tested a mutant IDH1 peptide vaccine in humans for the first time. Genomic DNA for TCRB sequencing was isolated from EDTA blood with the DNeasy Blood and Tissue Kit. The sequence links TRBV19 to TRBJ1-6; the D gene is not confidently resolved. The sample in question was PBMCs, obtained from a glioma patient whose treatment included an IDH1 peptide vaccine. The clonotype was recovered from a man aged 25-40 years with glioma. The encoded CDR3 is CASSGSSGKNSPLHF. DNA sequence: TGTGCCAGTAGTGGGTCATCGGGTAAAAATTCACCCCTCCACTTT.